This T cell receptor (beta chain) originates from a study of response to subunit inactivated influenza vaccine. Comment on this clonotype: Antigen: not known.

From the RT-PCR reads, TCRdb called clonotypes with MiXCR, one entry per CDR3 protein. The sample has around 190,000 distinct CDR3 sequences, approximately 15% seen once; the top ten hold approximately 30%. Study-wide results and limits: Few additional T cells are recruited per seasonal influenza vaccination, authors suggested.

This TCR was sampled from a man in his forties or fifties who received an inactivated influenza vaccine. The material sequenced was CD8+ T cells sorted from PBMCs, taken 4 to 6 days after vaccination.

The CDR3 loop reads CASSYLGSGNQPQHF. The CDR3 DNA reads TGTGCCAGCAGTTACTTGGGTTCTGGTAATCAGCCCCAGCATTTT. This chain links TRBV6-2 or TRBV6-3 with TRBJ1-5; D remains unclear. The germline gives CDR1 MNHEY, CDR2 SVGEGT. This CDR3 region has 15 residues. V lost 1 base and J lost 4, with 11 bases in between.